The 23 T cell receptor beta chains below all came from one sample that was sequenced in a study of response to subunit inactivated influenza vaccine. TCRdb independently ran MiXCR on the RT-PCR reads; one entry per CDR3 protein. The repertoire holds 300,000 to 350,000 distinct CDR3 sequences, with 22% as singletons. Sequenced material: PBMCs from blood, taken roughly 20 months after vaccination. All receptors come from a man aged 45 to 70 who received an inactivated influenza vaccine.

CDR3 amino acids: CATSRRLAGDFGETQYF. The CDR3 DNA reads TGTGCCACCAGCAGAAGACTAGCGGGGGATTTTGGGGAGACCCAGTACTTC. V is TRBV15 and J is TRBJ2-5; the match to TRBD2 covers 12 bases. Germline V gives CDR1 LNHNV, CDR2 YYDKDF (reference sequence). J gave up 5 bases and V 2 bases, and 9 bases lay outside the gene matches. The CDR3 runs 17 residues.

This clonotype turned up a few times. The chain uses TRBV18 and TRBJ2-1, with 14 bases matching TRBD2. Germline CDR1 and CDR2: KGHSH and LQKENI. The CDR3 extends over 17 amino acids. Unmatched junction bases numbered 10, after V lost 5 bases and J lost 7 bases. CDR3 region: CASSTRTSGRNMNEQFF. CDR3 bases: TGTGCCAGCTCAACTAGGACTAGCGGGAGGAATATGAATGAGCAGTTCTTC.

With respect to this clonotype: Sequence at one end of the junction differs from germline and may be a read error. CDR3 protein: CASSLVGGNEQFF. In nucleotides, the CDR3 is TGTGCTAGCAGCTTAGTTGGGGGCAATGAGCAGTTCTTC. The chain is built from TRBV7-7 and TRBJ2-1, with D perhaps TRBD1 or TRBD2 (5 bases each). Germline assignment: CDR1 SSHAT and CDR2 FNYEAQ (reference sequence). This CDR3 spans 13 amino acids.

The table lists this clonotype with a count of one. The chain couples TRBV20-1 to TRBJ2-1; 8 bases match TRBD2. V was pared by 2 bases and J by 0 bases, with 0 bases of the junction left unmatched. The CDR3 sequence is 14 residues long. CDR1 and CDR2 (germline): DFQATT, SNEGSKA (reference sequence). This CDR3 is CSARLAGSYNEQFF. Here the CDR3 DNA reads TGCAGTGCTAGACTAGCGGGCTCCTACAATGAGCAGTTCTTC.

This clonotype has only a few counts. This chain connects TRBV7-8 to TRBJ2-3; D is undetermined. CDR1 is SGHVS, CDR2 FQNEAQ, per germline. The CDR3 is 14 residues long. Trimming took 1 base from V and 1 from J, leaving 6 bases between them. The CDR3 DNA is TGTGCCAGCAGCTTAGATGGGGGCACAGATACGCAGTATTTT. Amino acid sequence: CASSLDGGTDTQYF.

The V gene is TRBV20-1, the J gene TRBJ2-3, with 7 bases that match TRBD1. V dropped 5 bases and J dropped 5; count of bases not matched to a gene: 10. The CDR3 extends over 14 amino acids. Germline CDR1 is DFQATT and CDR2 is SNEGSKA (reference sequence). CDR3: CSAREGALEDTQYF. The CDR3 DNA reads as TGCAGTGCTCGTGAGGGGGCGTTGGAAGATACGCAGTATTTT.

The rearrangement uses TRBV28 and TRBJ1-2; D gene unclear. Germline CDR1 MDHEN, CDR2 SYDVKM. V shed 6 bases and J shed 8 bases, with 19 bases lying between them. CDR3 length equals 14 residues. The CDR3: CASRRQAVLRGYTF. The DNA for the CDR3 is TGTGCCAGCAGAAGACAAGCGGTCCTCCGGGGCTACACCTTC.

The chain employs TRBV10-2 and TRBJ1-1; possibly TRBD1 for D (6 bases). Germline CDR1 reads WSHSY; CDR2 reads SAAADI. CDR3 length: 14 residues. Deletions cut 2 bases from V and 5 bases from J, with 12 bases between. The CDR3 DNA is TGCGCCAGCAGTGAGCTGGGGGGCGGAACTGAAGCTTTCTTT. Its protein is CASSELGGGTEAFF.

The chain combines TRBV6-2 or TRBV6-3 with TRBJ2-7; a weak D match, TRBD2 (5 bases). Per the germline V gene, CDR1 is MNHEY and CDR2 is SVGEGT. Trimming stripped 6 bases from V and 6 bases from J, with 15 bases between. The CDR3 is made up of 13 amino acids. The CDR3 sequence is CASSLGLTSEQYF. Written as DNA, the CDR3 is TGTGCCAGCAGCCTAGGACTTACGAGCGAGCAGTACTTC.

The chain carries TRBV29-1 and TRBJ2-7; D unclear. This CDR3 contains 12 residues. V lost 5 bases and J 4 bases, leaving 12 bases between the germline ends. In germline, CDR1 is SQVTM, CDR2 ANQGSEA. The CDR3 DNA follows: TGCAGCGTTCCCTTAGCTGCATACGAGCAGTACTTC. Encoded protein: CSVPLAAYEQYF.

The chain couples TRBV5-4 to TRBJ2-4, with D hard to call. The CDR3 spans 14 residues. V was trimmed by 2 bases and J by 6 bases, leaving 12 bases between them. Looked up from germline, CDR1 is SGHNT and CDR2 is YYREEE (reference sequence). The CDR3: CASSFERSINIQYF. DNA of the CDR3: TGTGCCAGCAGCTTTGAAAGATCTATAAACATTCAGTACTTC.

This clonotype appeared a few times. The CDR3 nucleotides are TGTGCCAGCAGACAACAGGGGGGCGACACCGGGGAGCTGTTTTTT. This gives the protein CASRQQGGDTGELFF. The chain links TRBV2 to TRBJ2-2; TRBD1 aligns across 8 bases. CDR1 SNHLY and CDR2 FYNNEI come from the germline V gene. J lost 3 bases, V lost 6 bases, and 6 bases had no gene match. CDR3 length: 15 residues.

The chain recombines TRBV4-3 with TRBJ2-1, with unresolved D. Germline V gene lookup returns CDR1 LGHNA and CDR2 YSLEER. The CDR3 runs to 16 residues. Trimming removed 4 bases at V and 2 bases at J, with 15 bases between. CDR3 sequence reads: CASSPSGSDAYNEQFF. CDR3 bases: TGCGCCAGCAGCCCCTCTGGGTCGGACGCCTACAATGAGCAGTTCTTC.

The gene calls are TRBV18 and TRBJ1-4; D gene ambiguous. From germline, CDR1 is KGHSH and CDR2 LQKENI. Trimming took 0 bases from V and 8 from J, leaving 10 bases between them. The CDR3 sequence is 14 residues long. The CDR3 here is CASSPPAQEEKLFF. The CDR3, as DNA: TGTGCCAGCTCACCACCGGCTCAGGAAGAAAAACTGTTTTTT.

The V call is TRBV10-3, the J call TRBJ2-3, with D perhaps being TRBD1 or TRBD2 (6 bases each). This CDR3 is 15 amino acids long. Trimming removed 6 bases from V and 0 bases from J, with 13 bases in between. Germline values: CDR1 ENHRY, CDR2 SYGVKD. The CDR3 loop reads CAISSKGGSTDTQYF. CDR3 nucleotide sequence: TGTGCCATCAGCAGCAAGGGGGGAAGCACAGATACGCAGTATTTT.

A few counts support this clonotype. The chain is built from TRBV20-1 and TRBJ2-3; D possibly corresponds to TRBD2 (6 bases). Germline V CDR1 and CDR2: DFQATT, SNEGSKA (reference sequence). This CDR3 region has 13 residues. Trimming pared 3 bases from V and 0 bases from J, leaving 7 bases between. In DNA form, the CDR3 reads TGCAGTGCTAGGGGGACTAGCACAGATACGCAGTATTTT. Protein sequence: CSARGTSTDTQYF.

The rearrangement links TRBV12-3 or TRBV12-4 to TRBJ1-2, with 7 bases identical to TRBD1. The length of the CDR3 is 16 residues. V dropped 1 base and J dropped 0; count of bases not matched to a gene: 5. The CDR3 spells CASSLGQGLSNYGYTF. CDR3 sequence (DNA): TGTGCCAGCAGTTTAGGACAGGGTTTGTCTAACTATGGCTACACCTTC.

This clonotype appeared many times. The chain is built from TRBV15 and TRBJ1-1; 7 positions agree with TRBD1. This CDR3 contains 16 residues. The V gene end was trimmed by 5 bases and the J gene end by 0 bases; junction bases not matched to a gene: 9. CDR1 and CDR2 (germline): LNHNV, YYDKDF (reference sequence). CDR3 DNA: TGTGCCACCAGCTACAGGACAGGTGGCCTGAACACTGAAGCTTTCTTT. This codes for CATSYRTGGLNTEAFF.

This clonotype occurred a few times. The chain carries TRBV25-1 and TRBJ1-2; weak D call: TRBD1 (5 bases). Trimming stripped 2 bases from V and 8 bases from J, with 12 bases between. The CDR3 extends over 13 amino acids. In germline, CDR1 is MGHDK, CDR2 SYGVNS. The CDR3: CASSERGAKGYTF. For the CDR3, the DNA is TGTGCCAGCAGTGAACGAGGGGCCAAAGGCTACACCTTC.

A single count supports this clonotype. The chain carries TRBV5-4 and TRBJ2-1; tentative D call: TRBD2 (6 bases). The CDR3 sequence is 15 residues long. V was clipped by 0 bases and J by 10 bases, with 17 bases between them. CDR1 is SGHNT, CDR2 YYREEE, per germline (reference sequence). DNA of the CDR3: TGTGCCAGCAGCTTGGGGGGGGTCAGCGCTCGAGAGCAGTTCTTC. It codes for CASSLGGVSAREQFF.

The chain carries TRBV14 and TRBJ2-7; unclear D gene. The CDR3 runs to 14 residues. Germline V gene lookup returns CDR1 SGHDN and CDR2 FVKESK. The V end was cut by 0 bases, the J end by 3 bases, with 9 bases between. The DNA for the CDR3 is TGTGCCAGCAGCCAAGAGTTTCGCGGCTACGAGCAGTACTTC. Translation: CASSQEFRGYEQYF.

The rearrangement joins TRBV19 to TRBJ1-1; weak D call: TRBD1 (6 bases). Germline values: CDR1 LNHDA, CDR2 SQIVND (reference sequence). The CDR3 loop spans 16 amino acids. Trimming took 3 bases from V and 2 from J, leaving 16 bases between them. CDR3 DNA sequence: TGTGCCAGTAGTATCCGGGACACTGCTTCTAACACTGAAGCTTTCTTT. Translation: CASSIRDTASNTEAFF.

The J gene is TRBJ2-1, the V gene TRBV12-3 or TRBV12-4; TRBD1 aligns across 7 bases. This CDR3 comprises 15 residues. The trim removed 6 bases at V and 4 bases at J, leaving 9 bases unmatched. The CDR3, as DNA: TGTGCCAGCAGCAAAGACAGGGCTATGTACAATGAGCAGTTCTTC. It specifies CASSKDRAMYNEQFF.